These 4 T cell receptor beta chains were sequenced from one sample in a study of control samples from healthy donors and cancer patients. Here immunoSEQ multiplex PCR was the method, and the copy in TCRdb shows in-frame clones only, minus some. The profile covers 69,000 or so clones, with 94% appearing a single time and over 2.5% taken by the ten largest. Sequencing used blood. The receptors here all came from a woman aged 25 to 39 in good health.

This clone was recorded only once. The chain combines TRBV6-2 or TRBV6-3 with TRBJ2-5, with TRBD2 identical over 8 bases. Germline trimming cut 6 bases from V and 4 bases from J; bases unmatched to any gene: 10. This CDR3 contains 15 residues. Germline V CDR1 and CDR2: MNHEY, SVGEGT. The CDR3 nucleotides are TGTGCCAGCAGCAGGGGACTAGTCAGCGGAGAGACCCAGTACTTC. The encoded protein is CASSRGLVSGETQYF.

V and J are TRBV28 and TRBJ2-1, with D perhaps TRBD1 (6 bases). There are 19 residues in the CDR3. From germline, CDR1 is MDHEN and CDR2 SYDVKM. With 3 bases removed from V and 3 bases from J, the gap between germline ends came to 24 bases. The CDR3 region has the DNA TGTGCCAGCAGTTTCCCTACTTCGGGACAAAGGGGTGGCTACAATGAGCAGTTCTTC. It is translated as CASSFPTSGQRGGYNEQFF.

V and J are TRBV18 and TRBJ2-1; 11 positions agree with TRBD2. CDR1 KGHSH and CDR2 LQKENI come from the germline V gene. J lost 4 bases, V lost 0 bases, and 11 bases had no gene match. The CDR3 contains 19 residues. The CDR3 nucleotides read TGTGCCAGCTCACCACCCACGACTAGCGGGATAAACTTTTACAATGAGCAGTTCTTC. Amino acid sequence: CASSPPTTSGINFYNEQFF.

This chain connects TRBV6-4 to TRBJ2-1; D is unclear. CDR1 is MRHNA, CDR2 SNTAGT, per germline. The V and J ends lost 4 bases and 4 bases respectively, with 8 bases between them. The CDR3 loop spans 13 amino acids. The CDR3 spells CASSVTPYNEQFF. The CDR3 nucleotides read TGTGCCAGCAGTGTGACCCCTTACAATGAGCAGTTCTTC.